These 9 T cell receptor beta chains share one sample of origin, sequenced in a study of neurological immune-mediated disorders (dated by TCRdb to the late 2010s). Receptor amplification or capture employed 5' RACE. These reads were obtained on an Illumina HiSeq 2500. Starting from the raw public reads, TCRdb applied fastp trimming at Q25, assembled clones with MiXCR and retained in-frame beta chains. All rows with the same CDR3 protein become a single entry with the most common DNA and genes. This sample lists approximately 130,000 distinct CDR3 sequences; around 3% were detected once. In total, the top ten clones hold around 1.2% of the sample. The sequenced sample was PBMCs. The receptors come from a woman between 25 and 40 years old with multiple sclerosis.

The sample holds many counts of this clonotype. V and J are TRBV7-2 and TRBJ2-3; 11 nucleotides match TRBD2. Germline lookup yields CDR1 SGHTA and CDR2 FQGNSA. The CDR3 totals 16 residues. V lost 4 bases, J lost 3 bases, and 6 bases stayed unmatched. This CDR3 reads CASSSNRLAGTDTQYF. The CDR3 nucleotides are TGTGCCAGCAGCTCAAATCGACTAGCGGGGACAGATACGCAGTATTTT.

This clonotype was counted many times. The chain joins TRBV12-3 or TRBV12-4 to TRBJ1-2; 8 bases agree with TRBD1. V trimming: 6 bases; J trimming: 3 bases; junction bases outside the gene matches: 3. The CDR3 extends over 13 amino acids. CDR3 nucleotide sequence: TGTGCCAGCAGCGCAGGGGGCGACTATGGCTACACCTTC. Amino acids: CASSAGGDYGYTF.

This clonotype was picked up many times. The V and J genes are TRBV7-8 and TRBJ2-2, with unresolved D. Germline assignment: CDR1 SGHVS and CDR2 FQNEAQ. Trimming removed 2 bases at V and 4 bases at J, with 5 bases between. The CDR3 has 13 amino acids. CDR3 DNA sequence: TGTGCCAGCAGCTTAAAGTCCACCGGGGAGCTGTTTTTT. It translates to CASSLKSTGELFF.

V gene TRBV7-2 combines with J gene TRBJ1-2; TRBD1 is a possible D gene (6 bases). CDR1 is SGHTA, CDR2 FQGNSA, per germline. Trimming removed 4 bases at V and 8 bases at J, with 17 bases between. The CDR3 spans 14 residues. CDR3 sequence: CASSSPGALWGYTF. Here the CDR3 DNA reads TGTGCCAGCAGCTCCCCGGGGGCCCTCTGGGGCTACACCTTC.

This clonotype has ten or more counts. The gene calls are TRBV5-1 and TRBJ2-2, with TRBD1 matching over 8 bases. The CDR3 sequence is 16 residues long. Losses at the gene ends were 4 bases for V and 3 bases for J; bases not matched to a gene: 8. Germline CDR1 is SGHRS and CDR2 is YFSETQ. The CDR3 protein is CASSITGGVDTGELFF. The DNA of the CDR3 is TGCGCCAGCAGCATAACAGGGGGAGTCGACACCGGGGAGCTGTTTTTT.

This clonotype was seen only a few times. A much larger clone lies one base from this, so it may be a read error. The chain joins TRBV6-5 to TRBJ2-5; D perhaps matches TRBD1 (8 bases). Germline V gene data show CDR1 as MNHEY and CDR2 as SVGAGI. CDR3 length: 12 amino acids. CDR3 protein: CDSSDTGGAQYF. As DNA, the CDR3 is TGTGACAGCAGTGACACAGGGGGGGCCCAGTACTTC.

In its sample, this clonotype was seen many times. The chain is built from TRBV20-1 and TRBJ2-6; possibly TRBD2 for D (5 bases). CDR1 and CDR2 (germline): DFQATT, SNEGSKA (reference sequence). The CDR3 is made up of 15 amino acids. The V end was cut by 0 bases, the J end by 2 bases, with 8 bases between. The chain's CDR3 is CSARDRGTGANVLTF. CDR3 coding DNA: TGCAGTGCTAGAGATCGGGGAACTGGGGCCAACGTCCTGACTTTC.

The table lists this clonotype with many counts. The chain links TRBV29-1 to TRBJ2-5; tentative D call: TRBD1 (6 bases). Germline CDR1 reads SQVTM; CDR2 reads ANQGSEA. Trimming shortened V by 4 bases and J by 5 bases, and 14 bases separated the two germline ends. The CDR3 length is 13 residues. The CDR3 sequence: CSVVRGTTETQYF. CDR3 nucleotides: TGCAGCGTTGTCAGGGGCACCACGGAGACCCAGTACTTC.

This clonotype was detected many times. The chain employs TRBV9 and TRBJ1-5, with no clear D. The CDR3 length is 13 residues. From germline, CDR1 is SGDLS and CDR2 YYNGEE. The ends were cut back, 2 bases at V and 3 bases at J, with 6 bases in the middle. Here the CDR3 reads CASSVAINQPQHF. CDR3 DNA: TGTGCCAGCAGCGTCGCCATCAATCAGCCCCAGCATTTT.